Listed here is a single T cell receptor beta chain. This entry comes from a study of blood T cell repertoires in COVID-19. Looking at the study overall: The United States, Italy and Spain provided the acute and convalescent COVID-19 samples.

Produced via immunoSEQ multiplex PCR; TCRdb's table is partial and in-frame only. This table holds some 74,000 clones, over 70% found once. The CDR3 has 13 residues. Trimming took 3 bases from V and 1 from J, leaving 6 bases between them. CDR1 and CDR2 from the germline V gene are SGHTA and FQGNSA. The sample taken for sequencing was peripheral blood. The sequence was obtained from a human donor in a cohort sampled during active COVID-19. The chain employs TRBV7-2 and TRBJ1-2; D gene ambiguous. The CDR3 spells CASSFGDNYGYTF. CDR3 nucleotides: TGTGCCAGCAGCTTCGGAGATAACTATGGCTACACCTTC.